This T cell receptor beta chain was captured by sequencing in a study of cytomegalovirus exposure and HLA in healthy donors. Notes on the study in general: Within a later analysis, the majority of CMV-associated TCR beta chains appeared HLA-restricted. The study labeled around 160 TCR beta chains cytomegalovirus-associated. It was reported that the classifier diagnosed cytomegalovirus status with high specificity and sensitivity in both the original and validation cohorts.

With 60 Vbeta and 13 Jbeta primers, the PCR was carried out. This table comes from immunoSEQ multiplex PCR, and its TCRdb copy is limited to in-frame clones, with some not included. The repertoire holds roughly 180,000 clones, with around 74% as singletons. Remarks on this clone: Antigen: not known.

The CDR3 contains 18 residues. Germline V lookup: CDR1 SEHNR, CDR2 FQNEAQ (reference sequence). The V gene end was trimmed by 6 bases and the J gene end by 0 bases; junction bases not matched to a gene: 14. The V and J genes are TRBV7-9 and TRBJ2-1, with 7 bases fitting TRBD2. The sequence came from a girl aged 5 to 17 in good health and CMV-seropositive. The sequenced sample consisted of PBMCs. The CDR3 nucleotides read TGTGCCAGCAGACCAGACGAGGGGAGGGCTAGCTCCTACAATGAGCAGTTCTTC. Its protein product is CASRPDEGRASSYNEQFF.